Below are 7 T cell receptor beta chains sequenced from a single sample in a study of OX40 agonist ivuxolimab in advanced cancers. Assay used: immunoSEQ multiplex PCR; TCRdb lists only in-frame clones, some missing. This sample carries 60,000 to 75,000 clones, 65% to 90% of them seen once, and the ten largest clones take under 1.5%. Here the sequenced sample was CD4+ or CD8+ T cells sorted from blood, taken in a trial of the OX40 agonist ivuxolimab. The origin of the receptors is an adult with an advanced solid tumor such as melanoma, head and neck, liver or kidney cancer.

A word on this clone: This same CDR3 is encoded by further DNA sequences in the sample. The chain employs TRBV5-1 and TRBJ1-2; no clear D gene. The CDR3 length is 13 residues. V dropped 1 base and J dropped 0 bases, with 4 bases sitting between them. Germline CDR1 reads SGHRS; CDR2 reads YFSETQ. CDR3 in amino acids: CASSLTANYGYTF. As DNA, the CDR3 is TGCGCCAGCAGCTTGACAGCTAACTATGGCTACACCTTC.

The J gene is TRBJ2-2, the V gene TRBV11-2; no firm D call. The V end lost 3 bases, the J end lost 1 base, and 9 bases lay between the germline ends. CDR3 size: 15 residues. CDR1 is SGHAT, CDR2 FQNNGV, per germline. The CDR3 region has the DNA TGTGCCAGCAGCTTTGGGTCCCTGAACACCGGGGAGCTGTTTTTT. It is translated as CASSFGSLNTGELFF.

As DNA, the CDR3 is TGTGCCAGCAGCTTGGCGGGGTGGGGCACTGAAGCTTTCTTT. This sequence encodes CASSLAGWGTEAFF. The V and J genes are TRBV7-9 and TRBJ1-1; D is unclear. The CDR3 loop spans 14 amino acids. V lost 3 bases, J lost 4 bases, and 12 bases lay in between. Germline CDR1 SEHNR, CDR2 FQNEAQ (reference sequence).

CDR3 sequence: CASRRDISYEQYF. The CDR3 bases are TGTGCCAGTCGGCGGGACATATCCTACGAGCAGTACTTC. The gene calls are TRBV6-5 and TRBJ2-7, with D tentatively TRBD1 or TRBD2 (6 bases each). The CDR3 length is 13 residues. Trimming removed 9 bases at V and 1 base at J, with 13 bases between. Germline V lookup: CDR1 MNHEY, CDR2 SVGAGI.

This clone was counted a few times. The gene calls are TRBV6-6 and TRBJ2-3; D might be TRBD2 (7 bases). There are 16 residues in the CDR3. V dropped 2 bases and J dropped 1 base, with 13 bases sitting between them. Germline assignment: CDR1 MNHNY and CDR2 SVGAGI (reference sequence). In DNA, the CDR3 is TGTGCCAGCAGTTACAGGGGGGGCCATGGCACAGATACGCAGTATTTT. This gives the protein CASSYRGGHGTDTQYF.

The rearrangement uses TRBV2 and TRBJ1-1; D is unclear. Trimming took off 6 bases at V and 1 base at J, with 12 bases between the two ends. The CDR3 covers 14 residues. CDR1 and CDR2 (germline): SNHLY, FYNNEI. The CDR3 nucleotides are TGTGCCAGCAGCATGACATGGGGGAACACTGAAGCTTTCTTT. This sequence encodes CASSMTWGNTEAFF.

The chain couples TRBV4-2 to TRBJ1-2, with no clear D. The CDR3 totals 13 residues. Germline CDR1 and CDR2: LGHNA and YNFKEQ. Trimming cost V 4 bases and J 8 bases, with 14 bases left between them. This CDR3 reads CASSPTGLGGYTF. For the CDR3, the DNA is TGTGCCAGCAGCCCGACGGGCTTGGGCGGCTACACCTTC.